One and the same sample provided the 6 T cell receptor beta chains below, sequenced in a study of blood T cell repertoires in COVID-19. Sequencing was performed with immunoSEQ multiplex PCR; in TCRdb, only in-frame clones are kept and a portion is missing. The repertoire holds hundreds of thousands of clones, with approximately 90% as singletons. The sample comprised PBMCs or T cells enriched from blood (not recorded which). The origin of the receptors is a woman aged 40 to 50 who had recovered from COVID-19.

V and J are TRBV5-6 and TRBJ2-2, with D perhaps TRBD1 (6 bases). V was pared by 5 bases and J by 6 bases, with 23 bases between. The CDR3 has 17 residues. Germline values: CDR1 SGHDT, CDR2 YYEEEE. The CDR3 DNA sequence: TGTGCCAGCAGTTACCTCGGACAGTTAGGTTGGTCCGGGGAGCTGTTTTTT. Translating it yields CASSYLGQLGWSGELFF.

This chain connects TRBV7-9 to TRBJ2-7; no clear D gene. The germline V and J ends were trimmed by 6 bases and 4 bases, with 16 bases remaining between them. The CDR3 totals 14 residues. CDR1 SEHNR and CDR2 FQNEAQ come from the germline V gene (reference sequence). The CDR3 nucleotides are TGTGCCAGCAGTCAGCCTGGGTCAGCGTACGAGCAGTACTTC. It codes for CASSQPGSAYEQYF.

V is TRBV24-1 and J is TRBJ1-2, with a weak D call TRBD1 (6 bases). CDR3 length: 13 residues. Germline lookup yields CDR1 KGHDR and CDR2 SFDVKD. Between the trimmed V and J ends, which lost 4 bases and 7 bases, there was a span of 12 bases. For the CDR3, the DNA is TGTGCCACCAGTGACAGGGGTAAGGGTGGCTACACCTTC. It codes for CATSDRGKGGYTF.

The CDR3 spells CASSLRGPNEKLFF. The CDR3 DNA is TGTGCCAGCAGCCTCAGGGGGCCTAATGAAAAACTGTTTTTT. The rearrangement links TRBV11-2 to TRBJ1-4, with 8 bases that match TRBD1. The CDR3 covers 14 residues. Germline-derived CDR1 and CDR2 are SGHAT and FQNNGV. With 5 bases clipped from V and 3 bases from J, the junction kept 2 bases outside the gene matches. Supplemented by reference TRBV11-2 and TRBJ1-4, the full variable domain reads EAGVAQSPRYKIIEKRQSVAFWCNPISGHATLYWYQQILGQGPKLLIQFQNNGVVDDSQLPKDRFSAERLKGVDSTLKIQPAKLEDSAVYLCASSLRGPNEKLFFGSGTQLSVL.

Only one count was recorded for this clone. The chain couples TRBV15 to TRBJ1-3; 7 nucleotides agree with TRBD1. V dropped 3 bases and J dropped 2; count of bases not matched to a gene: 7. Looked up from germline, CDR1 is LNHNV and CDR2 is YYDKDF (reference sequence). The CDR3 runs 16 residues. The CDR3 DNA follows: TGTGCCACCAGCAGCGAGGGGGCATTTACTGGAAACACCATATATTTT. Translating it yields CATSSEGAFTGNTIYF.

The V and J genes are TRBV7-3 and TRBJ2-1; the D gene is possibly TRBD2 (6 bases). This CDR3 has 14 amino acids. Germline assignment: CDR1 SGHTA and CDR2 FQGTGA. V dropped 5 bases and J dropped 5 bases, with 13 bases sitting between them. CDR3 nucleotides: TGTGCCAGCAGCCCTGGGACTGGTAACAATGAGCAGTTCTTC. This gives the protein CASSPGTGNNEQFF.